This T cell receptor beta chain was observed in a study of cytotoxic CD8 clonotypes in ibrutinib-treated CLL. Study-wide background: By median around 74 months, about 12 had progressed and about 15 stayed remitted; responses had been 2 complete and approximately 24 partial.

V lost 4 bases to trimming and J lost 3 bases, with 8 bases between them. The CDR3 has 12 amino acids. The germline gives CDR1 SQVTM, CDR2 ANQGSEA. In regard to this clone: Antigen unknown.

Study results and limitations: Patients with sustained remission and those progressing were sampled at differing times.

This table comes from immunoSEQ multiplex PCR, and its TCRdb copy is limited to in-frame clones, with some not included. The profile covers roughly 250,000 clones, with under 80% appearing a single time and roughly 15% taken by the ten largest. The TCR originated in a human donor with chronic lymphocytic leukemia. The material was PBMCs, obtained after 24 months of ibrutinib treatment. The chain uses TRBV29-1 and TRBJ2-3; D may be TRBD2 (6 bases). DNA for the CDR3: TGCAGCGTTGCCCGGGAGACAGATACGCAGTATTTT. Protein product: CSVARETDTQYF.